The entry that follows covers one T cell receptor (beta chain) sequence. Participants had their cohort set by participant-reported clinical history. The CDR3 has 15 residues. The J segment lost 4 bases and the V segment lost 4 bases, leaving 7 bases of the junction unmatched. Germline V lookup: CDR1 KGHDR, CDR2 SFDVKD. The data were produced by immunoSEQ multiplex PCR, yet TCRdb's version contains in-frame clones alone and is incomplete. The sample records 250,000 to 300,000 clones, approximately 90% being singletons. This record comes from a study of blood T cell repertoires in COVID-19. The material sequenced was PBMCs or T cells enriched from blood (not recorded which). The genes are TRBV24-1 and TRBJ1-2, with 8 positions matching TRBD1. This clonotype was obtained from an older woman in a cohort exposed to, infected with or recovered from COVID-19 (not recorded which). The CDR3 DNA reads TGTGCCACCAGTGACCATAGGACAGGGCCCTATGGCTACACCTTC. The encoded protein is CATSDHRTGPYGYTF.